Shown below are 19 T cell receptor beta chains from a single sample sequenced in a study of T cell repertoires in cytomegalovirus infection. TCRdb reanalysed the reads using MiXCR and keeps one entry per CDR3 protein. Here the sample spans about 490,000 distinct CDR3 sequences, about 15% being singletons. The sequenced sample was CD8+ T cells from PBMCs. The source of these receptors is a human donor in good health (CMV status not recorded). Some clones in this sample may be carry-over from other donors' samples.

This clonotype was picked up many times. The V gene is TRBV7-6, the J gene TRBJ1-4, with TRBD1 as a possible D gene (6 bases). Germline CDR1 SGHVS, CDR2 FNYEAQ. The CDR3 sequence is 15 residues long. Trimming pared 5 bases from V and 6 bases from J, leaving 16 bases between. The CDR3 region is CASSLSGTMDEKLFF. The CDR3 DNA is TGTGCCAGCAGCCTATCCGGGACAATGGATGAAAAACTGTTTTTT.

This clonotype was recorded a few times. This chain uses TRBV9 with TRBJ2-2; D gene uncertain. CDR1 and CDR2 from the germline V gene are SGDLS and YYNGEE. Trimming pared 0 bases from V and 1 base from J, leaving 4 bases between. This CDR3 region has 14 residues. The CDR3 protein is CASSVGKNTGELFF. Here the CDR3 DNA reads TGTGCCAGCAGCGTAGGGAAGAACACCGGGGAGCTGTTTTTT.

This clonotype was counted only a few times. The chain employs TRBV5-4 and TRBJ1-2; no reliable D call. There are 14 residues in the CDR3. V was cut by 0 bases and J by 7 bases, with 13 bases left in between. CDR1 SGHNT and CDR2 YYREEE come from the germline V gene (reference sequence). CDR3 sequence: CASSLDKGGLGYTF. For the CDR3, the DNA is TGTGCCAGCAGCTTGGACAAGGGCGGGCTTGGCTACACCTTC. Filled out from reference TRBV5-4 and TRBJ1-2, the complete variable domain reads ETGVTQSPTHLIKTRGQQVTLRCSSQSGHNTVSWYQQALGQGPQFIFQYYREEENGRGNFPPRFSGLQFPNYSSELNVNALELDDSALYLCASSLDKGGLGYTFGSGTRLTVV.

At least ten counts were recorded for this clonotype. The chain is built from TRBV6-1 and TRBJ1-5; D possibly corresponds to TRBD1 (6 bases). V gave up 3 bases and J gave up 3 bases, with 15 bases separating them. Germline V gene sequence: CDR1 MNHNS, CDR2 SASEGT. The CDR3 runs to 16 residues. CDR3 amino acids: CASSDPTGTHNQPQHF. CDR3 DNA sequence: TGTGCCAGCAGTGATCCTACAGGGACTCACAATCAGCCCCAGCATTTT.

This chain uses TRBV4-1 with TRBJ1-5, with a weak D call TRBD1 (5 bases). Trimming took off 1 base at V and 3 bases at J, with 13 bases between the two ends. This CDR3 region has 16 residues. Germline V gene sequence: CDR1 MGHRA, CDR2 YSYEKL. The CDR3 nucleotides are TGCGCCAGCAGCCAAGTTAGCCAGGGCCTCAATCAGCCCCAGCATTTT. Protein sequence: CASSQVSQGLNQPQHF.

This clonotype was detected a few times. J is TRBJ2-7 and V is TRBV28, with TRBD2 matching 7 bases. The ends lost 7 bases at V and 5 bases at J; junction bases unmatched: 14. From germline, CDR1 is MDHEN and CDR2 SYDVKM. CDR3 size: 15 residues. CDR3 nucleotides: TGTGCCAGCACCCCTTCTCTGGCGGGAGCTGACGAGCAGTACTTC. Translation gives CASTPSLAGADEQYF.

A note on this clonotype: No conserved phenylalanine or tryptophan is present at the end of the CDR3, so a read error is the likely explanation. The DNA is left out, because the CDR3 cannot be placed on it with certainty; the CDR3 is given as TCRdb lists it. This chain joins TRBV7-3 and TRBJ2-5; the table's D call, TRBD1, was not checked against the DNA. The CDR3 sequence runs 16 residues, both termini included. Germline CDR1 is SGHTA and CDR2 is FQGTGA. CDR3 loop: CASSPRQGGAEETQDL.

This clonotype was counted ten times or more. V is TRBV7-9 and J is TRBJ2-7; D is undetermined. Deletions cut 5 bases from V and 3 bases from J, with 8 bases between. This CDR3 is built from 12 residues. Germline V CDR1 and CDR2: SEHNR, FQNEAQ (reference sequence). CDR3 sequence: CASSVNSYEQYF. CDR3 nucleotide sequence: TGTGCCAGCAGCGTAAACAGCTACGAGCAGTACTTC.

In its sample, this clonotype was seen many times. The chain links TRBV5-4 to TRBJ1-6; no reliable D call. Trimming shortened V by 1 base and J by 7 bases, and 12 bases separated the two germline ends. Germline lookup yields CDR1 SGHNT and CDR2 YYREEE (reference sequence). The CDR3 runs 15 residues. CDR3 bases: TGTGCCAGCAGCTTGAAATCTCGGGGAAATTCACCCCTCCACTTT. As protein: CASSLKSRGNSPLHF. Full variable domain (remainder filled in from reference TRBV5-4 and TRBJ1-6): ETGVTQSPTHLIKTRGQQVTLRCSSQSGHNTVSWYQQALGQGPQFIFQYYREEENGRGNFPPRFSGLQFPNYSSELNVNALELDDSALYLCASSLKSRGNSPLHFGNGTRLTVT.

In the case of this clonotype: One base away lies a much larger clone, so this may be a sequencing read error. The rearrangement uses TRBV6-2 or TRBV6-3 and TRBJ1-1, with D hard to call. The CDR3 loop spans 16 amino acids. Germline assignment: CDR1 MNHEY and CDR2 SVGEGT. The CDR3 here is CASSYSMWGGTTEACF. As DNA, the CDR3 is TGTGCCAGCAGTTACTCGATGTGGGGTGGAACCACTGAAGCTTGCTTT.

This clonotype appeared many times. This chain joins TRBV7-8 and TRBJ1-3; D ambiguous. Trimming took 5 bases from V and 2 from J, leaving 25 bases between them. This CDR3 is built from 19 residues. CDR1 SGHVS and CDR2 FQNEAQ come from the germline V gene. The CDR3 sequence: CASSLLKGSSTYPGNTIYF. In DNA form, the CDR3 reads TGTGCCAGCAGCCTACTAAAGGGATCATCAACCTATCCTGGAAACACCATATATTTT.

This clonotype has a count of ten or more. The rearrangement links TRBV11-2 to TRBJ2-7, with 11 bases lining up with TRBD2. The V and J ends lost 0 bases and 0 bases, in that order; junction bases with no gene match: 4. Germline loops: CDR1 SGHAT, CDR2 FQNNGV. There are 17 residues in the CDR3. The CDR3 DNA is TGTGCCAGCAGCTTAGAACTAGCGGGGGCTACCTCCTACGAGCAGTACTTC. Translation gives CASSLELAGATSYEQYF. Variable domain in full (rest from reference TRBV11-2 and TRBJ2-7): EAGVAQSPRYKIIEKRQSVAFWCNPISGHATLYWYQQILGQGPKLLIQFQNNGVVDDSQLPKDRFSAERLKGVDSTLKIQPAKLEDSAVYLCASSLELAGATSYEQYFGPGTRLTVT.

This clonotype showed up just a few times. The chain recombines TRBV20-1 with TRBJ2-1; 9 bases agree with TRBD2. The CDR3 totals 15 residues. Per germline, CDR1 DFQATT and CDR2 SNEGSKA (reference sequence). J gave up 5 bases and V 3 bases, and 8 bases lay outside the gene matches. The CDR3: CSARTLAGINNEQFF. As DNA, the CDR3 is TGCAGTGCTAGGACGCTAGCGGGAATTAACAATGAGCAGTTCTTC.

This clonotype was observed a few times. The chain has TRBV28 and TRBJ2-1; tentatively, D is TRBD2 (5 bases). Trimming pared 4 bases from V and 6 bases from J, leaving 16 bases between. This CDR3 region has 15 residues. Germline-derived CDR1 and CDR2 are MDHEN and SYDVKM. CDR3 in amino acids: CASSSLNGVSNEQFF. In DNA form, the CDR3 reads TGTGCCAGCAGTTCCTTGAACGGGGTCTCCAATGAGCAGTTCTTC.

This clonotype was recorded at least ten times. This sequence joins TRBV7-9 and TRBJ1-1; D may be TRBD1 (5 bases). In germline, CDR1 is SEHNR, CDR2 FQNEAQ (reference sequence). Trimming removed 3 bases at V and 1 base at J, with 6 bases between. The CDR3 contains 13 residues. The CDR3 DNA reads TGTGCCAGCAGCTTCAGGGCGAACACTGAAGCTTTCTTT. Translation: CASSFRANTEAFF.

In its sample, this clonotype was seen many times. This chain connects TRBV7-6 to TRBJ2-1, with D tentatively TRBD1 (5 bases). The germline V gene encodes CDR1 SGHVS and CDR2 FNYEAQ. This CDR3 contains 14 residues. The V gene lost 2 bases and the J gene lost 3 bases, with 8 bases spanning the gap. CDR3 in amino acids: CASSLITGYNEQFF. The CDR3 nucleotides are TGTGCCAGCAGCTTAATAACAGGCTACAATGAGCAGTTCTTC.

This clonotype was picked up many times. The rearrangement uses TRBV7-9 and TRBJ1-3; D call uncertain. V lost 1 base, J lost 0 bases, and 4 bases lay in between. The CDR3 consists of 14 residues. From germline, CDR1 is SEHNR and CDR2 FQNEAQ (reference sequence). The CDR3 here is CASSLGLSGNTIYF. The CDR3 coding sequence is TGTGCCAGCAGCTTAGGGCTCTCTGGAAACACCATATATTTT.

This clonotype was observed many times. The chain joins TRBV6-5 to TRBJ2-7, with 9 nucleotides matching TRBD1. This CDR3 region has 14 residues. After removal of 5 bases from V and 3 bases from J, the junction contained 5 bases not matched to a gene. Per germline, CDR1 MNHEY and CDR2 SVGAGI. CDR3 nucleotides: TGTGCCAGCAGTGCGGACAGGGGCGGCTACGAGCAGTACTTC. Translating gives CASSADRGGYEQYF.

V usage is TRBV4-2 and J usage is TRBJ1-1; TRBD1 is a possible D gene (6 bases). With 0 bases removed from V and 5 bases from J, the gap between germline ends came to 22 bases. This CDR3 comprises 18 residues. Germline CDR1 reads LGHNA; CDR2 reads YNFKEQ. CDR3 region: CASSQEIGSWGARTEAFF. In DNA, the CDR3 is TGTGCCAGCAGCCAAGAAATTGGATCCTGGGGGGCTAGGACTGAAGCTTTCTTT.